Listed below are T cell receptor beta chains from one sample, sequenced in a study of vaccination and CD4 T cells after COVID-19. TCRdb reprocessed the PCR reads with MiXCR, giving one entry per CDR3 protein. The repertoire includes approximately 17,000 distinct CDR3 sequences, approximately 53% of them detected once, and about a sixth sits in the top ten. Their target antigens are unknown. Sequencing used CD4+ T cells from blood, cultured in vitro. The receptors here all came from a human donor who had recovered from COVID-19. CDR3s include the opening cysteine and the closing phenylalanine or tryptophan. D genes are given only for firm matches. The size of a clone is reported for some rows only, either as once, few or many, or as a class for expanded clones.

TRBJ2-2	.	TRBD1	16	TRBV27	TGTGCCAGCAGTCCCTGGGACAGGGGGCTTGACGGGGAGCTGTTTTTT	CASSPWDRGLDGELFF
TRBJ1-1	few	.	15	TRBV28	TGTGCCAGCACCCCCGCGGGGGGGTCATGGACTGAAGCTTTCTTT	CASTPAGGSWTEAFF
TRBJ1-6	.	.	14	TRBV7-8	TGTGCCAGCAGCTTAAACAGGGATAATTCACCCCTCCACTTT	CASSLNRDNSPLHF
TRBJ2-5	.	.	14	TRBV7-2	TGTGCCAGCAGCTTAAGGCAGTATGAAGAGACCCAGTACTTC	CASSLRQYEETQYF
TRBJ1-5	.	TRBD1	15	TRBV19	TGTGCCAGTAGTAACCGGGACAGGGGTCCCCTGACCCAGCATTTT	CASSNRDRGPLTQHF
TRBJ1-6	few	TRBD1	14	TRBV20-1	TGCAGTGCTAGAGAAGGGACAGGGGATTCACCCCTCCACTTT	CSAREGTGDSPLHF
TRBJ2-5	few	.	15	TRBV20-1	TGCAGTGCTAGAGACCAAGGGGGGTTGCAAGAGACCCAGTACTTC	CSARDQGGLQETQYF
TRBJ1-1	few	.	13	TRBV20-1	TGCAGTGCTAGTTACAGGTTGTACACTGAAGCTTTCTTT	CSASYRLYTEAFF
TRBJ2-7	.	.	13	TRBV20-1	TGCAGTGCTAGAGTTTCCCCGGCATACGAGCAGTACTTC	CSARVSPAYEQYF
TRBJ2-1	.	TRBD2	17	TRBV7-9	TGTGCCAGCAGCTACGGGGGACTAGCGGGAACATACAATGAGCAGTTCTTC	CASSYGGLAGTYNEQFF
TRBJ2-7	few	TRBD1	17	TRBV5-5	TGTGCCAGCAGCTTGTCGCTCCCCGACAGGGGCTACTACGAGCAGTACTTC	CASSLSLPDRGYYEQYF
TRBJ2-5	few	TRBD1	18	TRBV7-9	TGTGCCAGCAGCTTAGGGAAACTTGGACAGGGAGCTGGAGAGACCCAGTACTTC	CASSLGKLGQGAGETQYF
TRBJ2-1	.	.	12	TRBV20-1	TGCAGCTCCTCTAGGACCCTGGGTGAGCAGTTCTTC	CSSSRTLGEQFF
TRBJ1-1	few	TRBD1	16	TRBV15	TGTGCCACCAGCAGAGGGACAGGGTATTCGAACACTGAAGCTTTCTTT	CATSRGTGYSNTEAFF
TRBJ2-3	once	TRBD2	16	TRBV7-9	TGTGCCAGCAGCCCTGGGACTAGCTTAGCAACAGATACGCAGTATTTT	CASSPGTSLATDTQYF
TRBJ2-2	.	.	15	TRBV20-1	TGCAGTGCTACCGCGGGGGCTTTAGGGACCGGGGAGCTGTTTTTT	CSATAGALGTGELFF
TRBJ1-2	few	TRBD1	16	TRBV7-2	TGTGCCAGCAGCTCGTCACGACAGGGGGCGCACCCTGGCTACACCTTC	CASSSSRQGAHPGYTF
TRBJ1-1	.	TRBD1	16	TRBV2	TGTGCCAGCGGTGTGCCGGGACAGTATTGGAACACTGAAGCTTTCTTT	CASGVPGQYWNTEAFF
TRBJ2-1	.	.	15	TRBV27	TGTGCCAGCAGCCCTAGGAGGGATTCCTACAATGAGCAGTTCTTC	CASSPRRDSYNEQFF
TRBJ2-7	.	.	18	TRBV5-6	TGTGCCAGCAGCTTGGAAATACTGGGCCACACGGGGCTCTACGAGCAGTACTTC	CASSLEILGHTGLYEQYF
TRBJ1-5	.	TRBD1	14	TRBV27	TGTGCCAGCAGTTTACAACAGGGGAATCAGCCCCAGCATTTT	CASSLQQGNQPQHF
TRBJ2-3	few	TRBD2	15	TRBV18	TGTGCCAGCTCACCTCCGGGACTAGCAGGAGATACGCAGTATTTT	CASSPPGLAGDTQYF
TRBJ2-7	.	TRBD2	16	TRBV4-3	TGCGCCAGCAGCCAAGAGGTGGTGGGAGGGACCTACGAGCAGTACTTC	CASSQEVVGGTYEQYF
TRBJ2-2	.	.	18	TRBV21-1	TGTGCCAGCAGCAATAGCCCGGAACACCTAACGAACACCGGGGAGCTGTTTTTT	CASSNSPEHLTNTGELFF
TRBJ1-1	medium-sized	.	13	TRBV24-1	TGTGCCACCTCACATCAGGCGAACACTGAAGCTTTCTTT	CATSHQANTEAFF
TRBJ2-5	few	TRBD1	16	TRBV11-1	TGTGCCAGCAGCTTAGGGGACAGGGAATATCAAGAGACCCAGTACTTC	CASSLGDREYQETQYF